This T cell receptor beta chain emerged from a study of T cells in Graves' hyperthyroidism and ophthalmopathy. Amplification targeted TCR beta CDR3 regions from RNA transcripts. RT-PCR in the first round (using the HTBI primer set) targeted the TCR CDR3. MiXCR was run by TCRdb on the multiplex PCR reads, yielding one entry per CDR3 protein. This table holds some 740,000 distinct CDR3 sequences, approximately 15% found once. This clonotype was seen many times. Its antigen is unknown. Trimming took 7 bases from V and 4 from J, leaving 17 bases between them. The CDR3 has 14 residues. The germline CDR1 and CDR2 sequences are MNHEY and SVGEGT. Overall study results and limits: Within blood appeared most thyroid clonotypes that had expanded above 0.001. Ophthalmopathy cases were set apart from stable hyperthyroidism by a 13 V-J model.

The sample was blood. The receptor was isolated from a woman between 18 and 29 years old with Graves' hyperthyroidism. The genes are TRBV6-2 or TRBV6-3 and TRBJ2-7, with a possible D match to TRBD1 (6 bases). The CDR3 loop is CASTEDRTSYEQYF. CDR3 DNA: TGTGCCAGCACCGAAGACAGGACGAGTTACGAGCAGTACTTC.